This TCR beta chain came from a study of T-cell memory formation after mild COVID-19. The V segment lost 4 bases and the J segment 2 bases; nucleotides outside the gene matches: 9. Per the germline V gene, CDR1 is SGHRS and CDR2 is YFSETQ. This CDR3 contains 16 residues. TCRdb passed the 5' RACE reads through MiXCR, listing each CDR3 protein once. The sample carries some 150,000 distinct CDR3 sequences, 6% to 7% recorded once. In this sample, this clonotype turned up many times. Antigen unknown. Points from the study as a whole: In pre-infection memory, a portion of responding clones appeared, which suggested that cross-reactive memory joined.

The sequence came from an adult woman who had mild COVID-19 (a few samples of this study predate the infection). Cell type and time point are not known. The source material was PBMCs or a T cell subset sorted from them (not recorded which). J is TRBJ2-3 and V is TRBV5-1, with 8 bases identical to TRBD1. This CDR3 reads CASSPDRVRFTDTQYF. In DNA, the CDR3 is TGCGCCAGCAGCCCGGACAGGGTTAGGTTCACAGATACGCAGTATTTT.